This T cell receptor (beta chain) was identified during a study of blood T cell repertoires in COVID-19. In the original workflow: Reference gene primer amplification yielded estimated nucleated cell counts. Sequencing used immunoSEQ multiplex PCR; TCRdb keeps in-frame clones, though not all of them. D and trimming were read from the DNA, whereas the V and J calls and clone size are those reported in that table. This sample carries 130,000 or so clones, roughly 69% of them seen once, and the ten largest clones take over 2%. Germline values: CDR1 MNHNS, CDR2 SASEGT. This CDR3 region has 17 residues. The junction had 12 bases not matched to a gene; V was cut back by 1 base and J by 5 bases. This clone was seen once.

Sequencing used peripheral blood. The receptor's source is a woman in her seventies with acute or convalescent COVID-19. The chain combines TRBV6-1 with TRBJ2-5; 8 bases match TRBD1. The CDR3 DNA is TGTGCCAGCAGTGAAGGCCACGGACAGGGTGGTAGGGAGACCCAGTACTTC. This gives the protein CASSEGHGQGGRETQYF.